Reported below is one T cell receptor beta chain. Its antigen remains unidentified. Researchers made TCR cDNA using 5'RACE template switching, and this step added a universal primer site and UMIs. TCRdb re-analysed the 5' RACE reads in MiXCR, keeping a single row per CDR3 protein. The sample lists roughly 520,000 distinct CDR3 sequences; just over 20% were seen once. This sample was taken from a study of T cells after yellow fever vaccination. CDR3 length equals 13 residues. The germline gives CDR1 LGHNT, CDR2 FRNRAP. J lost 7 bases, V lost 5 bases, and 8 bases had no gene match. General study findings and limits: Weaker overall, the secondary response nonetheless peaked faster (day 5 versus 15). Most primary-vaccination clones reappeared after the booster (approximately 95% CD4, roughly 88% CD8).

The material was PBMCs, obtained more than 20 days after the first yellow fever vaccination. This clonotype originated in a young man who received the YFV17D yellow fever vaccine. This chain links TRBV12-5 with TRBJ2-7, with 7 bases matching TRBD1. CDR3 nucleotide sequence: TGTGCTAGTGGTGATACACAGGGGAGAGAGCAGTACTTC. Its protein product is CASGDTQGREQYF.